This T cell receptor beta chain was captured by sequencing in a study of CD8 T cells in Susac syndrome. TCR beta sequences were obtained from blood CD8+ and CD4+ T cells. Stable or active relapsing-remitting multiple sclerosis, untreated and meeting revised McDonald criteria, defined the controls. Negative isolation yielded CD4+ and CD8+ T cells, and FACS enriched TEMRA cells. RNA amounts of about 0.5 to 1 ug underwent reverse transcription with random hexamers. Across 54 Vbeta and 13 Jbeta, immunoSEQ multiplex PCR amplified TCR beta CDR3. MiXCR, run by TCRdb on the immunoSEQ multiplex PCR reads, gives a single entry per CDR3 protein. The sample holds 200,000 or so distinct CDR3 sequences, roughly 96% seen once. Trimming stripped 5 bases from V and 10 bases from J, with 22 bases between. The CDR3 runs to 15 residues. Germline V gene data show CDR1 as SEHNR and CDR2 as FQNEAQ (reference sequence).

V gene TRBV7-9 combines with J gene TRBJ2-3; D possibly corresponds to TRBD1 (6 bases). Specimen: CD4+ T cells from PBMCs. This clonotype was obtained from a human donor with multiple sclerosis. The CDR3, as DNA: TGTGCCAGCAGCCCGAGGGGGACCCCACTACCTGCGCAGTATTTT. Translation gives CASSPRGTPLPAQYF.